This is a list of T cell receptor beta chains from one sample in a study of control samples from healthy donors and cancer patients. Assay: immunoSEQ multiplex PCR; the TCRdb copy retains only in-frame clones and omits some. The data contain 170,000 or so clones, about nine tenths of them singletons. Source material: blood. These TCRs come from a woman in her thirties or forties in good health. The conserved cysteine and the conserved F or W are not part of the CDR3 here. Fields, in order: J gene, clone size, V gene, CDR3 protein. Size tells how often a clone was seen (once, few, many) or the class of an expanded clone, and some rows leave it out.

j_call: TRBJ2-7
clone_size: NA
v_call: TRBV7-6
cdr3_aa: ASSLSGDGYEQY

j_call: TRBJ1-5
clone_size: NA
v_call: TRBV10-2
cdr3_aa: ATGKAYNQPQH

j_call: TRBJ1-5
clone_size: NA
v_call: TRBV28
cdr3_aa: ASSYAGGQPQH

j_call: TRBJ2-3
clone_size: NA
v_call: TRBV28
cdr3_aa: AGRGRRTDTQY

j_call: TRBJ2-2
clone_size: NA
v_call: TRBV5-1
cdr3_aa: ASSRDRPDTGELF

j_call: TRBJ1-2
clone_size: NA
v_call: TRBV5-1
cdr3_aa: ASSSGMGGINYGYT

j_call: TRBJ2-5
clone_size: few
v_call: TRBV5-1
cdr3_aa: ASSLVGSGAQETQY

j_call: TRBJ1-1
clone_size: NA
v_call: TRBV5-1
cdr3_aa: ASSLEPAGRGTEAF

j_call: TRBJ2-2
clone_size: once
v_call: TRBV29-1
cdr3_aa: SVQTTGELF

j_call: TRBJ1-1
clone_size: NA
v_call: TRBV7-9
cdr3_aa: ASSPHATEAF

j_call: TRBJ1-1
clone_size: NA
v_call: TRBV7-2
cdr3_aa: ASSYRGLNTEAF

j_call: TRBJ2-3
clone_size: NA
v_call: TRBV19
cdr3_aa: ASSWRGGRADTQY

j_call: TRBJ2-1
clone_size: NA
v_call: TRBV7-2
cdr3_aa: ASTRGAAAPGEQF

j_call: TRBJ2-7
clone_size: NA
v_call: TRBV4-1
cdr3_aa: ASSQGGGAGVGEQY

j_call: TRBJ2-5
clone_size: NA
v_call: TRBV25-1
cdr3_aa: ASSEMTGIETQY

j_call: TRBJ1-2
clone_size: NA
v_call: TRBV20-1
cdr3_aa: SASGAETYGYT

j_call: TRBJ2-7
clone_size: NA
v_call: TRBV6-5
cdr3_aa: ASDRATSRYEQY

j_call: TRBJ2-1
clone_size: NA
v_call: TRBV2
cdr3_aa: ASSQIAGGTYNEQF

j_call: TRBJ1-1
clone_size: NA
v_call: TRBV7-2
cdr3_aa: ASRWEGNTEAF

j_call: TRBJ1-1
clone_size: few
v_call: TRBV6-5
cdr3_aa: ASKSDGGSAF

j_call: TRBJ2-7
clone_size: NA
v_call: TRBV2
cdr3_aa: ASSEYRFYEQY

j_call: TRBJ2-1
clone_size: NA
v_call: TRBV6-6
cdr3_aa: ASSKGLAIDEQF

j_call: TRBJ2-1
clone_size: NA
v_call: TRBV2
cdr3_aa: ASIETLAGAPLLVISYNEQF

j_call: TRBJ1-1
clone_size: NA
v_call: TRBV5-1
cdr3_aa: ASSLAGAGGTEAF

j_call: TRBJ2-3
clone_size: NA
v_call: TRBV11-2
cdr3_aa: ASSLGGADFTDTQY

j_call: TRBJ2-2
clone_size: NA
v_call: TRBV5-1
cdr3_aa: ASSYRGPMNTGELF

j_call: TRBJ1-5
clone_size: NA
v_call: TRBV20-1
cdr3_aa: SASVPASNQPQH

j_call: TRBJ2-3
clone_size: NA
v_call: TRBV5-4
cdr3_aa: ASSLDPSTDTQY